Sequencing of this T cell receptor (beta chain) was carried out in a study of Ad26.COV2.S vaccination and SARS-CoV-2 variants. Points from the study as a whole: Vaccine recipients had higher spike-specific TCR breadth than placebo recipients.

Of note for this clone: The antigen is unknown.

The CDR3 runs 16 residues. V trimming: 4 bases; J trimming: 4 bases; junction bases outside the gene matches: 7. Per germline, CDR1 SEHNR and CDR2 FQNEAQ (reference sequence). Stated treatment: over 15 received Ad26.COV2.S at low or high dose, single or two shots; five or six received placebo; per-sample allocation not given. The investigators took samples on day 63 after the first vaccine or placebo injection. Built on an Ad26 vector, the vaccine expressed Wuhan-strain SARS-CoV-2 spike. Measured with immunoSEQ multiplex PCR; TCRdb has only the in-frame clones, and not every one. This repertoire shows around 250,000 clones, more than 70% found once; its top ten account for more than 2.5%.

Specimen: peripheral blood, collected in a trial of Ad26.COV2.S vaccine versus placebo. This clonotype was sampled from a person between 18 and 65 years old who received the Ad26.COV2.S COVID-19 vaccine or a placebo. V is TRBV7-9 and J is TRBJ2-3; 11 bases are shared with TRBD2. The CDR3: CASSYSLAGAADTQYF. The CDR3 DNA sequence: TGTGCCAGCAGCTATTCACTAGCGGGAGCAGCAGATACGCAGTATTTT.